The clone carrying this T cell receptor beta chain was recorded once. These data originate in a study of OX40 agonist ivuxolimab in advanced cancers. Germline values: CDR1 LNHDA, CDR2 SQIVND (reference sequence). This CDR3 spans 12 amino acids. The V end was cut by 5 bases, the J end by 5 bases, with 10 bases between. Blood draws occurred at baseline, cycle 4 day 1, and cycle 7 day 1. Data came from immunoSEQ multiplex PCR; TCRdb stores just in-frame clones and leaves some out. The sample shows approximately 50,000 clones, approximately 88% of them seen only once. The gene calls are TRBV19 and TRBJ2-7; TRBD1 might be the D (5 bases). This receptor was obtained from an adult with an advanced solid tumor such as melanoma, head and neck, liver or kidney cancer. The sample was CD4+ or CD8+ T cells sorted from blood, taken in a trial of the OX40 agonist ivuxolimab. Written as DNA, the CDR3 is TGTGCCAGTAGTTCCCGCAGGGACGAGCAGTACTTC. It is translated as CASSSRRDEQYF.